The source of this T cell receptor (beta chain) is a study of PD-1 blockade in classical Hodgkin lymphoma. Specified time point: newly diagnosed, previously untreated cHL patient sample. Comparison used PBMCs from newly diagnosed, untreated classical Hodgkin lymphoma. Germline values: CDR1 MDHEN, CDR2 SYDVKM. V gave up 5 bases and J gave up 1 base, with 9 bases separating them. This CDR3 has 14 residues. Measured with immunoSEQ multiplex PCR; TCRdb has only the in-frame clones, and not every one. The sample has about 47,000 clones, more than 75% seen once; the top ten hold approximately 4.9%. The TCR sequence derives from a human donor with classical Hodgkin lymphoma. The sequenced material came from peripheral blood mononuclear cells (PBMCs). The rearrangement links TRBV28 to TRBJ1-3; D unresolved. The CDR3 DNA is TGTGCCAGCAGTCCGCGGTCTTCTGGAAACACCATATATTTT. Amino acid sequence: CASSPRSSGNTIYF. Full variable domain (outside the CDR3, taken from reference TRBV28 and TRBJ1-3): DVKVTQSSRYLVKRTGEKVFLECVQDMDHENMFWYRQDPGLGLRLIYFSYDVKMKEKGDIPEGYSVSREKKERFSLILESASTNQTSMYLCASSPRSSGNTIYFGEGSWLTVV.